This TCR beta chain stems from a study of T-cell reconstitution after alpha-beta-depleted transplantation in children. This CDR3 contains 14 residues. Germline V CDR1 and CDR2: SGHDT, YYEEEE. V was shortened by 4 bases and J by 5 bases, with 15 bases between the two germline ends. The TCRbeta library incorporated unique molecular identifiers. Via MiXCR, TCRdb re-called the PCR reads, giving one row per CDR3 protein. The sample contains a few hundred thousand distinct CDR3 sequences, more than 20% of which appear only once. J is TRBJ2-5 and V is TRBV5-6; possibly TRBD1 or TRBD2 for D (6 bases each). The receptor was derived from a boy under two years old with Wiskott-Aldrich syndrome, due to receive a stem cell transplant. The sample was PBMCs, taken before TCRalphabeta/CD19-depleted stem cell transplant. The CDR3 loop reads CASSGPGAGETQYF. In DNA, the CDR3 is TGTGCCAGCAGCGGCCCGGGGGCAGGGGAGACCCAGTACTTC.